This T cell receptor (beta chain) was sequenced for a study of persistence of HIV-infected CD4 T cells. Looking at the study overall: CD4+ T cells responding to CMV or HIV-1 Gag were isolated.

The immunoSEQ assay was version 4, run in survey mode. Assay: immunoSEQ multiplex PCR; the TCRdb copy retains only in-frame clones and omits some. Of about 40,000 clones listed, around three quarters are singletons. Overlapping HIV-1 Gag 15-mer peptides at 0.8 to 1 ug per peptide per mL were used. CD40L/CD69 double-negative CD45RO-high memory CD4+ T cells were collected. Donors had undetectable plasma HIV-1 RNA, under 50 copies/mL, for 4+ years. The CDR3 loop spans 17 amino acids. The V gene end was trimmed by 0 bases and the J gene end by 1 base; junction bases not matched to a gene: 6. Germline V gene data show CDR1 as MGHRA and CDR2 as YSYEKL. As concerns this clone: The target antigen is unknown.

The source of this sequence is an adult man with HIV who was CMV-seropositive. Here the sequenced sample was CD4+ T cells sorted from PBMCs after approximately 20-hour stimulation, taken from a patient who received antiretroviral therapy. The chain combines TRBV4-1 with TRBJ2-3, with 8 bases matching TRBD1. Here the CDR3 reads CASSQERGTGGTDTQYF. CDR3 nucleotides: TGCGCCAGCAGCCAAGAAAGGGGGACAGGAGGCACAGATACGCAGTATTTT.